This is a list of T cell receptor beta chains from one sample in a study of blood T cell repertoires in COVID-19. Assay used: immunoSEQ multiplex PCR; TCRdb lists only in-frame clones, some missing. The sample has roughly 230,000 clones; approximately 81% are singletons. Sequenced material: peripheral blood. The receptors derive from a man in his forties with acute or convalescent COVID-19. Each CDR3 is given without its conserved first and last residue.

V	J	CDR3
TRBV24-1	TRBJ1-2	ATSDPQGTGYGYT
TRBV19	TRBJ1-2	ASSNTFSGGLLGYT
TRBV3-1/TRBV3-2	TRBJ1-5	ASSHGPGTGANQPQH
TRBV7-9	TRBJ1-6	ASSLVAGNSPLH
TRBV19	TRBJ1-2	ASSSPQLNTGLGGYT
TRBV7-8	TRBJ2-7	ASSSSRDRDEQY
TRBV28	TRBJ1-3	ASSLAGVGNTIY
TRBV11-2	TRBJ2-2	ASSLDSVVGELF
TRBV7-2	TRBJ1-1	ASSLWGQTNTEAF
TRBV14	TRBJ1-2	ASSQGTPSYI
TRBV3-1/TRBV3-2	TRBJ2-3	ASSQWERGAVDTQY
TRBV2	TRBJ1-6	ASSEGRTGGYNSPLH
TRBV19	TRBJ1-1	ASSIEGRANTEAF
TRBV7-8	TRBJ1-1	ASSLLVGVGGTEAF
TRBV2	TRBJ2-3	ASSVQGQGGVDTQY
TRBV7-2	TRBJ1-5	ASSLVGDNNQPQH
TRBV6-5	TRBJ1-5	ASSPDRDQPQH
TRBV4-1	TRBJ1-1	ASSRTWGGTTEAF
TRBV5-1	TRBJ2-7	ASSPEADSSYEQY
TRBV25-1	TRBJ1-1	ASSESTGFLLAF
TRBV7-2	TRBJ1-2	ASSHRTSYGYT
TRBV7-9	TRBJ2-3	ASSLEGLDIDTQY
TRBV7-9	TRBJ1-1	ASSFSLDTEAF
TRBV7-9	TRBJ2-1	ASSLTGNEQF
TRBV15	TRBJ1-2	ATSRVGQGIYGYT
TRBV15	TRBJ1-2	ATSRWTGGALDGYT
TRBV27	TRBJ1-2	ASSWGQGGGYT
TRBV24-1	TRBJ1-5	ATSEGDRGELYSNQPQH
TRBV6-1	TRBJ1-6	ASSDGISSYNSPLH
TRBV9	TRBJ2-2	ASSVQGSNTGELF
TRBV5-1	TRBJ2-7	ASSQRGTYEQY
TRBV25-1	TRBJ1-1	ASSDRTGATEAF
TRBV7-3	TRBJ1-3	ASSDRGGSGNTIY
TRBV5-1	TRBJ1-1	ASSLNGDWGTEAF
TRBV18	TRBJ1-5	ASSEGIESNQPQH
TRBV9	TRBJ1-3	ASSEGAGDPGNTIY
TRBV19	TRBJ2-3	ASSRDRAGPRSDTQY
TRBV14	TRBJ2-4	ASSRTQGARAKNIQY
TRBV6-2/TRBV6-3	TRBJ1-4	ASSYEDGGNEKLF
TRBV2	TRBJ1-1	ASSQERFTGKSDTEAF
TRBV7-9	TRBJ2-1	ASNLSNEQF
TRBV6-6	TRBJ2-7	ASETGQGAREQY
TRBV27	TRBJ1-3	ASSLGTGGNTIY
TRBV29-1	TRBJ1-4	SAGEESREGSEKLF
TRBV21-1	TRBJ1-1	ASSKGGGFHTGDTEAF
TRBV3-1/TRBV3-2	TRBJ2-1	ASSRPGLATNEQF
TRBV11-3	TRBJ1-5	ASSLDDRRVYSNQPQH
TRBV14	TRBJ2-1	ASSQDLRGYNEQF
TRBV5-5	TRBJ1-1	ASSTQGAGTEAF
TRBV5-6	TRBJ1-2	ASSPLGTGQNYGYT
TRBV9	TRBJ2-1	ASSVSGNEQF
TRBV19	TRBJ1-2	ASRYGTGTSVGYT
TRBV3-1/TRBV3-2	TRBJ1-6	ASSQDGPENSPLH
TRBV7-9	TRBJ2-2	ASSPQNTGELF
TRBV4-1	TRBJ1-2	ASSPTEGASGYT